This T cell receptor beta chain came from a study of neurological immune-mediated disorders. General study results and limits: The study found no CDR3 amino acid sequences shared by expanded clones across subjects, suggesting private repertoires in all groups.

V was pared by 4 bases and J by 0 bases, with 10 bases between. The CDR3 has 13 residues. Germline CDR1 SQVTM, CDR2 ANQGSEA. Using its own MiXCR run on the 5' RACE reads, TCRdb lists one record per CDR3 protein. The table records 75,000 to 90,000 distinct CDR3 sequences, approximately 10% of them present only once. This clonotype came up many times. What it recognizes is unknown. Sequenced input: PBMCs. The sequence came from a man in his forties or fifties in good health. The rearrangement uses TRBV29-1 and TRBJ2-7; D is uncertain. The CDR3 region has the DNA TGCAGCGTTGCCACAGCAGCCTCCTACGAGCAGTACTTC. Translating gives CSVATAASYEQYF.